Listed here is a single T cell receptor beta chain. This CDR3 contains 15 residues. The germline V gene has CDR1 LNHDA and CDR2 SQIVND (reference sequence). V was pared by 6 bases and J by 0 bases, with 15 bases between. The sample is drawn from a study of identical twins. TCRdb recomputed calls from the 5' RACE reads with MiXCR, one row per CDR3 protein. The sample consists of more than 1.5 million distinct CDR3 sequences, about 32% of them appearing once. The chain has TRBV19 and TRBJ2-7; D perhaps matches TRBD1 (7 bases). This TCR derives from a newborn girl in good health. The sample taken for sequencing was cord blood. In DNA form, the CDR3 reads TGTGCCAGTAGGGCGGGACAGCCCTTCTCCTACGAGCAGTACTTC. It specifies CASRAGQPFSYEQYF.